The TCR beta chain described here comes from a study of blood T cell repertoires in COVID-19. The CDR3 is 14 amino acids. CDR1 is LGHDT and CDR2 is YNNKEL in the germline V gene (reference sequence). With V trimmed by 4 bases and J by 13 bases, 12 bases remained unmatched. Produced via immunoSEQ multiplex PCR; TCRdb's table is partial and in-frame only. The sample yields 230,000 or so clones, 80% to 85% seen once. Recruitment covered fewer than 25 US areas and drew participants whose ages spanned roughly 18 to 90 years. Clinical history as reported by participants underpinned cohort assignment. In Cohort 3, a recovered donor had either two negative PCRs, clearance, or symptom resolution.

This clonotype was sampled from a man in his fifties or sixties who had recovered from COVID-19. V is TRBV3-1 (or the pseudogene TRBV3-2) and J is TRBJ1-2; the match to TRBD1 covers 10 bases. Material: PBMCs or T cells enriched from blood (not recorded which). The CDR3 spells CASSPLRTGGRSTF. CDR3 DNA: TGTGCCAGCAGCCCCCTTAGGACAGGGGGTCGGAGCACCTTC.